This TCR beta chain was profiled in a study of blood T cell repertoires in COVID-19. Study-wide context: The analysed material was cDNA or gDNA that came from T cells, B-cell-depleted T cells, or PBMCs.

It was within 2 weeks before study entry that exposed participants met a COVID-19 case. Original data processing: From reference gene primer amplification, estimates of nucleated cell counts were derived. Sequencing used immunoSEQ multiplex PCR; TCRdb keeps in-frame clones, though not all of them. That table supplies the V and J calls and clone size; D and trimming were determined from the DNA. The sample shows 300,000 to 450,000 clones, 85% to 90% of them seen only once. The V and J ends lost 4 bases and 3 bases respectively, with 6 bases between them. This CDR3 is built from 12 residues. Germline loops: CDR1 SEHNR, CDR2 FQNEAQ (reference sequence).

The source of this sequence is a woman in her twenties or thirties who had been exposed to COVID-19. The chain is built from TRBV7-9 and TRBJ1-1; no clear D gene. The source material was PBMCs or T cells enriched from blood (not recorded which). CDR3 DNA: TGTGCCAGCAGCTCCCTTGACACTGAAGCTTTCTTT. Translated, it gives CASSSLDTEAFF.